A single sample gave rise to the 12 T cell receptor beta chains below, sequenced in a study of beta chain features in type 1 diabetes. Expressed TCRB transcripts were sequenced, since all the RNA that had been isolated was reverse transcribed. The method was immunoSEQ multiplex PCR; TCRdb's version includes in-frame clones alone and lacks a portion of them. The sample has about 360,000 clones, roughly 12% seen once; the top ten hold around 0.02%. The specimen was naive CD4+ T cells from blood. Every receptor here comes from a young man in good health.

This clone was observed a few times. The chain combines TRBV18 with TRBJ2-7, with 7 bases aligning to TRBD1. V was pared by 1 base and J by 1 base, with 1 base of the junction left unmatched. The length of the CDR3 is 14 residues. The germline CDR1 and CDR2 sequences are KGHSH and LQKENI. CDR3 sequence (DNA): TGTGCCAGCTCACCACGACAGGGTTCCTACGAGCAGTACTTC. Its protein is CASSPRQGSYEQYF.

The chain links TRBV28 to TRBJ1-4; 11 positions agree with TRBD1. V lost 5 bases, J lost 7 bases, and 9 bases stayed unmatched. This CDR3 is 16 amino acids long. Germline CDR1 and CDR2: MDHEN and SYDVKM. The CDR3 DNA reads as TGTGCCAGCAGTCGATTGGGACAGGGGGTTGGTGAAAAACTGTTTTTT. Its translation: CASSRLGQGVGEKLFF.

The rearrangement uses TRBV5-6 and TRBJ1-5, with 8 bases fitting TRBD1. Germline V gene data show CDR1 as SGHDT and CDR2 as YYEEEE. The CDR3 covers 14 residues. Trimming took 3 bases from V and 7 from J; bases not matched to a gene: 6. The CDR3 is CASSSDRGRQPQHF. For the CDR3, the DNA is TGTGCCAGCAGCTCCGACAGGGGAAGACAGCCCCAGCATTTT.

The CDR3 spells CASSLGQRGQETQYF. The CDR3 region has the DNA TGCGCCAGCAGCCTGGGCCAGCGGGGGCAAGAGACCCAGTACTTC. V gene TRBV5-1 combines with J gene TRBJ2-5; 8 bases align to TRBD2. V dropped 4 bases and J dropped 2; count of bases not matched to a gene: 7. Germline lookup yields CDR1 SGHRS and CDR2 YFSETQ. CDR3 length: 15 residues. Based on the CDR3 plus reference TRBV5-1 and TRBJ2-5, the full variable domain is KAGVTQTPRYLIKTRGQQVTLSCSPISGHRSVSWYQQTPGQGLQFLFEYFSETQRNKGNFPGRFSGRQFSNSRSEMNVSTLELGDSALYLCASSLGQRGQETQYFGPGTRLLVL.

The J gene is TRBJ2-7, the V gene TRBV6-5; the D is unclear. From germline, CDR1 is MNHEY and CDR2 SVGAGI. Trimming cost V 6 bases and J 6 bases, with 18 bases left between them. The CDR3 extends over 14 amino acids. The CDR3 DNA is TGTGCCAGCAGCGAATCACCCACCGGTCGCGAGCAGTACTTC. It yields the protein CASSESPTGREQYF.

This CDR3 reads CASSLGGRGYTF. For the CDR3, the DNA is TGTGCCAGCAGTTTAGGGGGCAGGGGCTACACCTTC. The chain is built from TRBV28 and TRBJ1-2, with D perhaps TRBD1 (6 bases). CDR3 length equals 12 residues. Trimming removed 2 bases at V and 8 bases at J, with 9 bases between. Germline V gene data show CDR1 as MDHEN and CDR2 as SYDVKM.

This clone has more than one count but fewer than ten. V is TRBV28 and J is TRBJ1-1; possibly TRBD1 for D (5 bases). V lost 3 bases and J 3 bases, leaving 17 bases between the germline ends. Germline lookup yields CDR1 MDHEN and CDR2 SYDVKM. This CDR3 is built from 16 residues. The CDR3 loop reads CASSFNRRVGDTEAFF. CDR3 in DNA: TGTGCCAGCAGTTTCAACAGGAGAGTGGGTGACACTGAAGCTTTCTTT.

The rearrangement uses TRBV6-5 and TRBJ1-5, with 7 bases matching TRBD1. The germline V gene encodes CDR1 MNHEY and CDR2 SVGAGI. There are 14 residues in the CDR3. Trimming cost V 6 bases and J 2 bases; bases outside gene matches: 4. CDR3 bases: TGTGCCAGCAGCCCACAGGGGCGCAATCAGCCCCAGCATTTT. Translated, it gives CASSPQGRNQPQHF.

This clone was seen a handful of times. The same CDR3 is also encoded by other DNA sequences in this sample. The rearrangement joins TRBV5-1 to TRBJ2-2, with 7 bases lining up with TRBD1. Losses at the gene ends were 0 bases for V and 3 bases for J; bases not matched to a gene: 2. The CDR3 length is 15 residues. From germline, CDR1 is SGHRS and CDR2 YFSETQ. The CDR3, as DNA: TGCGCCAGCAGCTTGGGACAGGGTTACACCGGGGAGCTGTTTTTT. As protein: CASSLGQGYTGELFF.

The chain carries TRBV7-9 and TRBJ2-2, with TRBD1 matching 7 bases. This CDR3 comprises 16 residues. CDR1 is SEHNR, CDR2 FQNEAQ, per germline (reference sequence). V gave up 5 bases and J gave up 7 bases; unmatched junction bases: 13. The CDR3 DNA reads as TGTGCCAGCAGCAAACGACAGGGACGTGGCGTCGGGGAGCTGTTTTTT. It codes for CASSKRQGRGVGELFF.

The V and J genes are TRBV27 and TRBJ1-5, with unresolved D. This CDR3 has 13 residues. Germline values: CDR1 MNHEY, CDR2 SMNVEV (reference sequence). The V and J ends lost 6 bases and 5 bases respectively, with 11 bases between them. The CDR3 DNA follows: TGTGCCAGCAGCCGGTTTGAGGATCAGCCCCAGCATTTT. Translating it yields CASSRFEDQPQHF.

The chain is built from TRBV11-1 and TRBJ2-2; 11 nucleotides line up with TRBD1. Germline V lookup: CDR1 SGHAT, CDR2 FQDESV (reference sequence). The trim removed 5 bases at V and 7 bases at J, leaving 6 bases unmatched. The CDR3 loop spans 15 amino acids. Written as DNA, the CDR3 is TGTGCCAGCAGCACAGGACAGGGGGCAGACGGGGAGCTGTTTTTT. Its translation: CASSTGQGADGELFF.